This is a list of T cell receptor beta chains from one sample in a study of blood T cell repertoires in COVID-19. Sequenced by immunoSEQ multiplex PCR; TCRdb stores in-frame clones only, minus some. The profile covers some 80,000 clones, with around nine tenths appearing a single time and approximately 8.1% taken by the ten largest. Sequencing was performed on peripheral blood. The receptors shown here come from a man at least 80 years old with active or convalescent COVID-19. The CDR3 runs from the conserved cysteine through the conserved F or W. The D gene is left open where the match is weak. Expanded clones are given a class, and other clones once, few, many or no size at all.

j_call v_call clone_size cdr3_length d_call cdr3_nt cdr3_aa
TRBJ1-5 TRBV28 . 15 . TGTGCCAGCTATACACAGGATTATAGCAATCAGCCCCAGCATTTT CASYTQDYSNQPQHF
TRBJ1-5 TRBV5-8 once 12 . TGTGCCAGCAGCCGTACAGGGCAGCCCCAGCATTTT CASSRTGQPQHF
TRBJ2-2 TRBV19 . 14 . TGTGCCAGTAGTATTCTAGTCGTATCCGGGGAGCTGTTTTTT CASSILVVSGELFF
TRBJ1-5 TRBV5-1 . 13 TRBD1 TGCGCCAGCAGGGACAGGGATGATCAGCCCCAGCATTTT CASRDRDDQPQHF
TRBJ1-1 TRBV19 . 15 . TGTGCCAGTAGTAACCGGGACAACTTGAACACTGAAGCTTTCTTT CASSNRDNLNTEAFF
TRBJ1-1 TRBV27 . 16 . TGTGCCAGCAGTTTATCGAGCAGGGTGATATACACTGAAGCTTTCTTT CASSLSSRVIYTEAFF
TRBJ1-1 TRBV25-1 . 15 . TGTGCCAGCAGTGTCTTCTCGGGAATGAACACTGAAGCTTTCTTT CASSVFSGMNTEAFF
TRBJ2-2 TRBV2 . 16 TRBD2 TGTGCCAGCAGACTACTATCTAGCGGGAACCCCGGGGAGCTGTTTTTT CASRLLSSGNPGELFF
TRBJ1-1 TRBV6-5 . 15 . TGTGCCAGCAGTTACTCTTGGCAGGGCTCCGCTGAAGCTTTCTTT CASSYSWQGSAEAFF
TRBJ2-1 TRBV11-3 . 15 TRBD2 TGTGCCAGCAGCTTAGTAGGGGGGGGCGGGACTAGTCCAATCTTC CASSLVGGGGTSPIF
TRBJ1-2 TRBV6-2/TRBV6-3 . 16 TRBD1 TGTGCCAGCAGTGGCCGGGACAGAAAAAACCTCTATGGCTACACCTTC CASSGRDRKNLYGYTF
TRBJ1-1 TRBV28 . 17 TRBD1 TGTGCCAGCAGTTTACTGGGACAGGGGGCTTGGGACACTGAAGCTTTCTTT CASSLLGQGAWDTEAFF
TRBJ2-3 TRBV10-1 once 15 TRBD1 TGCGCCAGCAGAGAACGGACAGGGTCCACAGATACGCAGTATTTT CASRERTGSTDTQYF
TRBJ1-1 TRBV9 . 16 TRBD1 TGTGCCAGCAGCTCCCGACAGGGGGCCATGAACACTGAAGCTTTCTTT CASSSRQGAMNTEAFF
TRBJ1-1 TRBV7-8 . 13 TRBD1 TGTGCCAGCAGCTTGCAGGGGGGAACTGAAGCTTTCTTT CASSLQGGTEAFF
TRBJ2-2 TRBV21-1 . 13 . TGTGCCAGCAGCCCCGCAGGGGTCGGGGAGCTGTTTTTT CASSPAGVGELFF
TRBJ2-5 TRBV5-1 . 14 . TGCGCCAGCAGCCTGGGAGGGGGCGCGGAGACCCAGTACTTC CASSLGGGAETQYF
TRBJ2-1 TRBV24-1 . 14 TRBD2 TGTGCCACGATGACTAGCGGACCCTACAATGAGCAGTTCTTC CATMTSGPYNEQFF
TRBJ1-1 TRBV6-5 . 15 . TGTGCCAGCAGTTACGATTTGGGGGCGAACACTGAAGCTTTCTTT CASSYDLGANTEAFF
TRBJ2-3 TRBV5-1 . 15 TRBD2 TGCGCCAGCAGCAGCGGGACTGGGGGGTCAGATACGCAGTATTTT CASSSGTGGSDTQYF
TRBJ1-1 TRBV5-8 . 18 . TGTGCCAGCAGCTCAACCGAACGGGACAAGTTCATGAACACTGAAGCTTTCTTT CASSSTERDKFMNTEAFF
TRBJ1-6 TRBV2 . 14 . TGTGCCAGCAGTGAGCAGGGGAGATATTCACCCCTCCACTTT CASSEQGRYSPLHF
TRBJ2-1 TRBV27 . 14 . TGTGCCAGCAGTTTAAGCGGACTTTACAATGAGCAGTTCTTC CASSLSGLYNEQFF
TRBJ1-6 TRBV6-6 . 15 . TGTGCCAGCAGCCCCGGTGTAAGTGCGGATTCACCCCTCCACTTT CASSPGVSADSPLHF
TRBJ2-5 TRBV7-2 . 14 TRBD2 TGTGCCAGCAGACAACTAGCGGGGAGCTCGACCCAGTACTTC CASRQLAGSSTQYF
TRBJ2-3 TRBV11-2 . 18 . TGTGCCAGCAGCTGGGGAACTCAGGGTAGCGGAGACACAGATACGCAGTATTTT CASSWGTQGSGDTDTQYF
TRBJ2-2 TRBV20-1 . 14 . TGCAGTGCTAGTCGGACACGGAGGGGCGGGGAGCTGTTTTTT CSASRTRRGGELFF
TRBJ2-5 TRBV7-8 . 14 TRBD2 TGTGCCAGCAGCCAGAGCGGGGGGGAAGAGACCCAGTACTTC CASSQSGGEETQYF
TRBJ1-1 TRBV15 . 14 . TGTGCCACCAGCAGGGACAGCTTGAACACTGAAGCTTTCTTT CATSRDSLNTEAFF
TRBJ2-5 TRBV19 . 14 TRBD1 TGTGCCAGTAGTGTACAGGGGGCGGGAGAGACCCAGTACTTC CASSVQGAGETQYF
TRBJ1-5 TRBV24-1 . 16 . TGTGCCACCAGTGATCCGCGGTCGGGGGTGGATCAGCCCCAGCATTTT CATSDPRSGVDQPQHF
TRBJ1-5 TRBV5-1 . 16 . TGCGCCAGCAGCTTGGGGGCAGGGGACGGCAATCAGCCCCAGCATTTT CASSLGAGDGNQPQHF
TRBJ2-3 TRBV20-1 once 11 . TGCAGTGCTAGTTTCGCAGATACGCAGTATTTT CSASFADTQYF
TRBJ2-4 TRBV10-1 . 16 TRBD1 TGCGCCAGCAGTGAGGGAGGAGGGACAGGGAAAAACATTCAGTACTTC CASSEGGGTGKNIQYF
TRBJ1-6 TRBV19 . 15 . TGTGCCAGTCGCTCAAGGGGTGGTGATAATTCACCCCTCCACTTT CASRSRGGDNSPLHF
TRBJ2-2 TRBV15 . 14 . TGTGCCACCAGCAGAGAAAGGGGAACCGGGGAGCTGTTTTTT CATSRERGTGELFF
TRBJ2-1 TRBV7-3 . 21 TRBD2 TGTGCCAGCAGCCCCACCGCGGCTAGCGGGTCTTTTAGGAGCTCCTACAATGAGCAGTTCTTC CASSPTAASGSFRSSYNEQFF
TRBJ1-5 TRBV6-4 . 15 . TGTGCCAGCAGCGCTTTCGGGAGTAGCAATCAGCCCCAGCATTTT CASSAFGSSNQPQHF
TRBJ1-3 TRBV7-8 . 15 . TGTGCCAGCAGCTTAGTATGGGGGCCTGGAAACACCATATATTTT CASSLVWGPGNTIYF
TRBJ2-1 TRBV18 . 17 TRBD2 TGTGCCAGCTCACCGACAGGATCTAGCGGGCGGAACAATGAGCAGTTCTTC CASSPTGSSGRNNEQFF
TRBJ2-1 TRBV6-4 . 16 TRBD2 TGTGCCAGCAGGATAAGGGGACTAGATCTATGTAATGAGCAGTTCTTC CASRIRGLDLCNEQFF
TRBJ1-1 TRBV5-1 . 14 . TGCGCCAGCAGCCCGGGGGATGGACACAATGAAGCTTTCTTT CASSPGDGHNEAFF
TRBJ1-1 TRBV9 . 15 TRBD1 TGTGCCAGCAGCGTCGACAGGGGGCGGGGAACTGAAGCTTTCTTT CASSVDRGRGTEAFF
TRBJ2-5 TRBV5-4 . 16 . TGTGCCAGCAGCCGTGGGGTTCAGGGAGGTCGGGAGACCCAGTACTTC CASSRGVQGGRETQYF
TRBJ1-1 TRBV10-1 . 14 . TGCGCCAGCAGTGGATCGGTAATGAACACTGAAGCTTTCTTT CASSGSVMNTEAFF
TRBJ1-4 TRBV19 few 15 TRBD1 TGTGCCAGTAGGAGAGGGGGGACAGGGGATGAAAAACTGTTTTTT CASRRGGTGDEKLFF
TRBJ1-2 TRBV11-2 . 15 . TGTGCCAGCAGCTTTGTGGCCACAAGCGGCTATGGCTACACCTTC CASSFVATSGYGYTF
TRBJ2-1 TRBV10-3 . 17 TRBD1 TGTGCCATCAGTGGGGGACAGGCGATAAGCTCCTACAATGAGCAGTTCTTC CAISGGQAISSYNEQFF
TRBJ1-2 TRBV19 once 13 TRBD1 TGTGCCAGTAGAACGCGGACAGGGTCTGGCTACACCTTC CASRTRTGSGYTF